These 27 T cell receptor beta chains came from one sample sequenced in a study of identical twins. TCRdb itself ran the 5' RACE reads through MiXCR, one entry per CDR3 protein. This sample yields 300,000 to 350,000 distinct CDR3 sequences, of which approximately 13% are seen a single time; just over 7% belongs to the top ten. This same sample was also taken into another study, of yellow fever vaccine responses in identical twins.

The sequenced sample was CD8+ T cells sorted from blood. These receptors all stem from a woman under 30 in good health.

This clonotype was seen a handful of times. The gene calls are TRBV2 and TRBJ2-1; tentatively, D is TRBD2 (6 bases). The germline V gene encodes CDR1 SNHLY and CDR2 FYNNEI. The CDR3 is 15 amino acids. Trimming removed 6 bases from V and 1 base from J, with 13 bases in between. CDR3 DNA sequence: TGTGCCAGCAGAGCACCGGGACTTTCCTACAATGAGCAGTTCTTC. Its protein product is CASRAPGLSYNEQFF.

This clonotype was observed a few times. This chain connects TRBV4-1 to TRBJ2-5; TRBD2 matches 12 bases. CDR3 length equals 15 residues. CDR1 and CDR2 from the germline V gene are MGHRA and YSYEKL. The junction had 4 bases not matched to a gene; V was cut back by 3 bases and J by 5 bases. As DNA, the CDR3 is TGCGCCAGCAGCCAGCGGCTAGCGGGAGGGGAGACCCAGTACTTC. It yields the protein CASSQRLAGGETQYF.

This clonotype was recorded many times. The chain links TRBV5-1 to TRBJ2-1, with 8 bases fitting TRBD2. The germline gives CDR1 SGHRS, CDR2 YFSETQ. Trimming cost V 0 bases and J 0 bases; bases outside gene matches: 2. The CDR3 consists of 16 residues. The CDR3 coding sequence is TGCGCCAGCAGCTTGGAGGCGGGGGGCTCCTACAATGAGCAGTTCTTC. Protein sequence: CASSLEAGGSYNEQFF.

The V gene is TRBV19, the J gene TRBJ2-1, with 9 bases aligning to TRBD1. Germline values: CDR1 LNHDA, CDR2 SQIVND (reference sequence). Trimming at V came to 6 bases and at J to 4 bases, leaving 4 bases not matched to a gene. CDR3 length equals 14 residues. CDR3 sequence: CASRRDRAYNEQFF. The DNA of the CDR3 is TGTGCCAGTAGACGGGACAGGGCTTACAATGAGCAGTTCTTC.

The V and J genes are TRBV13 and TRBJ2-7, with TRBD2 matching 13 bases. The CDR3 covers 16 residues. The germline V gene has CDR1 PRHDT and CDR2 FYEKMQ (reference sequence). V shed 3 bases and J 3 bases; nucleotides not matched to a gene: 5. CDR3 loop: CASSFTGLAGNYEQYF. DNA for the CDR3: TGTGCCAGCAGCTTCACGGGACTAGCGGGGAACTACGAGCAGTACTTC.

As DNA, the CDR3 is TGTGCCAGCAGCTCCTGGGAGGGCGAGCAGTACTTC. It encodes CASSSWEGEQYF. V is TRBV13 and J is TRBJ2-7; 7 positions match TRBD2. J gave up 6 bases and V 4 bases, and 3 bases lay outside the gene matches. CDR1 and CDR2 (germline): PRHDT, FYEKMQ (reference sequence). This CDR3 spans 12 amino acids.

In this sample, this clonotype turned up a few times. The CDR3 DNA is TGTGCCACCAGCGACCGGACAGGGGGCGATGAGCAGTTCTTC. Its translation is CATSDRTGGDEQFF. J is TRBJ2-1 and V is TRBV24-1; 11 bases line up with TRBD1. The CDR3 is made up of 14 amino acids. CDR1 is KGHDR, CDR2 SFDVKD, per germline. V gave up 7 bases and J gave up 8 bases; unmatched junction bases: 6.

The CDR3, as DNA: TGTGCCAGCAGCTTAAGGGTCCCGAGCTCCTACAATGAGCAGTTCTTC. It encodes CASSLRVPSSYNEQFF. The chain carries TRBV7-6 and TRBJ2-1; no clear D. The germline V and J ends were trimmed by 2 bases and 0 bases, with 11 bases remaining between them. This CDR3 region has 16 residues. Germline CDR1 and CDR2: SGHVS and FNYEAQ. Using reference TRBV7-6 and TRBJ2-1 for the parts outside the CDR3, the full variable domain is GAGVSQSPRYKVTKRGQDVALRCDPISGHVSLYWYRQALGQGPEFLTYFNYEAQQDKSGLPNDRFSAERPEGSISTLTIQRTEQRDSAMYRCASSLRVPSSYNEQFFGPGTRLTVL.

The gene calls are TRBV7-3 and TRBJ2-1; TRBD2 agrees at 12 bases. After removal of 1 base from V and 8 bases from J, the junction contained 0 bases not matched to a gene. Germline loops: CDR1 SGHTA, CDR2 FQGTGA. The CDR3 sequence is 14 residues long. The CDR3 DNA is TGTGCCAGCAGCTTAAGACTAGCGGGAGATGAGCAGTTCTTC. Translated, it gives CASSLRLAGDEQFF. Full variable domain (rest looked up from reference TRBV7-3 and TRBJ2-1): GAGVSQTPSNKVTEKGKYVELRCDPISGHTALYWYRQSLGQGPEFLIYFQGTGAADDSGLPNDRFFAVRPEGSVSTLKIQRTERGDSAVYLCASSLRLAGDEQFFGPGTRLTVL.

In this sample, this clonotype turned up a few times. This chain links TRBV27 with TRBJ2-1; 9 nucleotides match TRBD1. The CDR3 totals 19 residues. Trimming cost V 6 bases and J 4 bases; bases outside gene matches: 19. CDR1 and CDR2 (germline): MNHEY, SMNVEV (reference sequence). The CDR3 spells CASSPREYRGQGPYNEQFF. The DNA for the CDR3 is TGTGCCAGCAGCCCTCGTGAGTACAGGGGGCAGGGGCCTTACAATGAGCAGTTCTTC.

This clonotype has at least ten counts. The chain links TRBV12-3 or TRBV12-4 to TRBJ2-1, with a weak D call TRBD1 (5 bases). This CDR3 is 13 amino acids long. Deletions cut 6 bases from V and 4 bases from J, with 10 bases between. CDR3 protein: CASRTDSYNEQFF. The DNA of the CDR3 is TGTGCCAGCAGAACAGACAGTTACAATGAGCAGTTCTTC.

J is TRBJ2-3 and V is TRBV5-1; no clear D. This CDR3 has 17 residues. Trimming took 4 bases from V and 5 from J, leaving 23 bases between them. Germline V gene lookup returns CDR1 SGHRS and CDR2 YFSETQ. CDR3 DNA sequence: TGCGCCAGCAGCCCCCGCCCAGAGGTCAGAGGCAAAGATACGCAGTATTTT. Residues: CASSPRPEVRGKDTQYF.

This rearrangement joins TRBV7-2 to TRBJ2-7; 11 bases map to TRBD2. The germline V gene has CDR1 SGHTA and CDR2 FQGNSA. The CDR3 length is 17 residues. V was pared by 4 bases and J by 2 bases, with 10 bases of the junction left unmatched. The CDR3 sequence: CASSSHMTSGTPYEQYF. The DNA for the CDR3 is TGTGCCAGCAGCTCCCACATGACTAGCGGGACCCCCTACGAGCAGTACTTC.

V and J are TRBV4-2 and TRBJ2-1; possible D gene TRBD2, 5 bases. CDR3 size: 17 residues. Germline CDR1 is LGHNA and CDR2 is YNFKEQ. V gave up 0 bases and J gave up 2 bases, with 14 bases separating them. The CDR3 loop is CASSQDRVANPYNEQFF. The CDR3 DNA follows: TGTGCCAGCAGCCAAGATAGGGTAGCGAACCCCTACAATGAGCAGTTCTTC.

V and J are TRBV11-1 and TRBJ2-5; D assignment may be TRBD1 or TRBD2 (6 bases each). Germline CDR1 and CDR2: SGHAT and FQDESV (reference sequence). V shed 5 bases and J shed 2 bases, with 15 bases lying between them. The length of the CDR3 is 15 residues. The CDR3 protein is CASSPTQGTQETQYF. CDR3 DNA sequence: TGTGCCAGCAGCCCTACGCAGGGGACTCAAGAGACCCAGTACTTC.

The chain combines TRBV12-3 or TRBV12-4 with TRBJ2-2; tentatively, D is TRBD2 (6 bases). This CDR3 has 15 amino acids. The V gene lost 7 bases and the J gene lost 3 bases, with 15 bases spanning the gap. CDR3 sequence: CASIGMGLHTGELFF. Written as DNA, the CDR3 is TGTGCCAGCATTGGTATGGGACTTCACACCGGGGAGCTGTTTTTT.

This clonotype was counted only a few times. The CDR3 region is CSVEDIGLAGGRQYF. The CDR3 bases are TGCAGCGTTGAAGATATTGGGCTAGCGGGAGGACGGCAGTACTTC. The gene calls are TRBV29-1 and TRBJ2-7; 11 bases align to TRBD2. Germline V gives CDR1 SQVTM, CDR2 ANQGSEA. This CDR3 region has 15 residues. V lost 0 bases and J lost 9; bases outside the gene matches: 10.

This clonotype appeared a few times. This chain connects TRBV27 to TRBJ2-1, with TRBD2 matching 8 bases. The CDR3 has 14 amino acids. Losses at the gene ends were 3 bases for V and 7 bases for J; bases not matched to a gene: 5. CDR1 and CDR2 (germline): MNHEY, SMNVEV (reference sequence). The CDR3 region is CASSFSGGPNEQFF. Here the CDR3 DNA reads TGTGCCAGCAGTTTTTCGGGAGGGCCAAATGAGCAGTTCTTC.

This clonotype has a count of ten or more. The chain has TRBV7-4 and TRBJ2-5, with D possibly matching TRBD2 (5 bases). The CDR3 loop spans 14 amino acids. Trimming cost V 4 bases and J 7 bases, with 16 bases left between them. Germline CDR1 is SGHVT and CDR2 is SQSDAQ. The CDR3 sequence: CASSSPRGKGTQYF. The DNA for the CDR3 is TGTGCCAGCAGCTCCCCCCGGGGAAAGGGGACCCAGTACTTC.

This clonotype was counted between two and nine times. CDR3 sequence: CASWGSGEQFF. The CDR3 nucleotides read TGTGCCAGCTGGGGAAGTGGTGAGCAGTTCTTC. This rearrangement joins TRBV12-3 or TRBV12-4 to TRBJ2-1; no reliable D call. Trimming took off 8 bases at V and 9 bases at J, with 11 bases between the two ends. The CDR3 loop spans 11 amino acids.

This clonotype was detected many times. The gene calls are TRBV12-3 or TRBV12-4 and TRBJ2-1, with 14 bases lining up with TRBD2. The length of the CDR3 is 16 residues. Trimming cost V 6 bases and J 9 bases; bases outside gene matches: 10. DNA for the CDR3: TGTGCCAGCAGAGGGACCGGGACTAGCGGGAGAGGTGAGCAGTTCTTC. This encodes CASRGTGTSGRGEQFF.

This clonotype came up many times. The chain recombines TRBV29-1 with TRBJ2-7; D perhaps matches TRBD1 (6 bases). Deletions cut 6 bases from V and 3 bases from J, with 9 bases between. Germline V gene lookup returns CDR1 SQVTM and CDR2 ANQGSEA. This CDR3 region has 11 residues. CDR3 DNA: TGCAGCGTGGAACAGGGCTACGAGCAGTACTTC. Translation gives CSVEQGYEQYF.

This clonotype appeared many times. The rearrangement joins TRBV12-3 or TRBV12-4 to TRBJ1-5, with 7 bases lining up with TRBD1. The length of the CDR3 is 14 residues. J lost 0 bases, V lost 7 bases, and 3 bases had no gene match. The CDR3 DNA is TGTGCCAGCAATGACAGGGATAGCAATCAGCCCCAGCATTTT. Translated: CASNDRDSNQPQHF.

The chain carries TRBV27 and TRBJ2-3, with D maybe TRBD2 (6 bases). V was pared by 8 bases and J by 3 bases, with 27 bases between. The germline gives CDR1 MNHEY, CDR2 SMNVEV (reference sequence). The CDR3 loop spans 18 amino acids. As DNA, the CDR3 is TGTGCCAGCCGTACTAGCTATTTAGATAACGGAGAAACAGATACGCAGTATTTT. This codes for CASRTSYLDNGETDTQYF.

This sequence joins TRBV11-2 and TRBJ2-5, with D perhaps TRBD2 (7 bases). The ends were cut back, 5 bases at V and 0 bases at J, with 13 bases in the middle. Germline CDR1 is SGHAT and CDR2 is FQNNGV. The CDR3 loop spans 15 amino acids. The CDR3 nucleotides are TGTGCCAGCAGCCCCGAGCGGGACAACCAAGAGACCCAGTACTTC. Amino acid sequence: CASSPERDNQETQYF.

There are a few counts of this clonotype. The chain uses TRBV7-9 and TRBJ2-1; no firm D call. CDR1 SEHNR and CDR2 FQNEAQ come from the germline V gene (reference sequence). V was pared by 1 base and J by 2 bases, with 9 bases between. The CDR3 is made up of 15 amino acids. The CDR3 DNA follows: TGTGCCAGCAGCTTAGTCACCAAACCCTACAATGAGCAGTTCTTC. The encoded protein is CASSLVTKPYNEQFF.

This clonotype was found a few times. The chain uses TRBV4-1 and TRBJ2-5; TRBD2 agrees at 11 bases. CDR3 length: 19 residues. The junction had 13 bases not matched to a gene; V was cut back by 4 bases and J by 0 bases. Germline values: CDR1 MGHRA, CDR2 YSYEKL. CDR3: CASSPDPLAGETYQETQYF. CDR3 nucleotide sequence: TGCGCCAGCAGCCCCGACCCACTAGCGGGGGAGACGTACCAAGAGACCCAGTACTTC.